Listed below are T cell receptor beta chains from one sample, sequenced in a study of T-cell reconstitution after alpha-beta-depleted transplantation in children. TCRdb passed the PCR reads through MiXCR, listing each CDR3 protein once. Here the sample spans some 590,000 distinct CDR3 sequences, 10% being singletons. The sample consisted of PBMCs from the stem cell graft donor, taken from the stem cell graft. The receptors stem from a human donor who donated a stem cell graft to a child with acute myeloid leukemia. CDR3s include the opening cysteine and the closing phenylalanine or tryptophan. D genes are given only for firm matches. The size field is filled for only some rows; it gives once, few, many or a size class.

d_gene: TRBD2; j_gene: TRBJ2-7; abundance: NA; v_gene: TRBV15; CDR3nt: TGTGCCACCAGCAGAGATTTCACGGGAGGGCCCGAGCAGTACTTC; CDR3aa: CATSRDFTGGPEQYF
d_gene: NA; j_gene: TRBJ2-1; abundance: NA; v_gene: TRBV12-5; CDR3nt: TGTGCTAGGGCCGCAACGGGGCCCTACAATGAGCAGTTCTTC; CDR3aa: CARAATGPYNEQFF
d_gene: TRBD2; j_gene: TRBJ2-7; abundance: NA; v_gene: TRBV7-8; CDR3nt: TGTGCCAGCAGCACAACCCTTGGCGGGGGACTAGCGGTTCGGTGCTCCTACGAGCAGTACTTC; CDR3aa: CASSTTLGGGLAVRCSYEQYF
d_gene: NA; j_gene: TRBJ1-3; abundance: NA; v_gene: TRBV21-1; CDR3nt: TGTGCCAGCAGCGCAACAGGGGCCCTAAACACCATATATTTT; CDR3aa: CASSATGALNTIYF
d_gene: NA; j_gene: TRBJ1-2; abundance: NA; v_gene: TRBV5-1; CDR3nt: TGCGCCAGCAGCTTGGACCAAGGGCAGGATGGCTACACCTTC; CDR3aa: CASSLDQGQDGYTF
d_gene: NA; j_gene: TRBJ2-6; abundance: many; v_gene: TRBV5-4; CDR3nt: TGTGCCAGCAGCTTGAGTGTTGGGGGCTCTGGGGCCAACGTCCTGACTTTC; CDR3aa: CASSLSVGGSGANVLTF
d_gene: TRBD2; j_gene: TRBJ2-6; abundance: NA; v_gene: TRBV2; CDR3nt: TGTGCCAGCAGCCGGACTAGCGGGGGCTCTGGGGCCAACGTCCTGACTTTC; CDR3aa: CASSRTSGGSGANVLTF
d_gene: NA; j_gene: TRBJ1-6; abundance: few; v_gene: TRBV7-6; CDR3nt: TGTGCCAGCAGGGGGGAGTCAGCTGGGTCTTATAATTCACCCCTCCACTTT; CDR3aa: CASRGESAGSYNSPLHF
d_gene: TRBD2; j_gene: TRBJ2-2; abundance: NA; v_gene: TRBV7-9; CDR3nt: TGTGCTATCACAGGAGCGGGAAACACCGGGGAGCTGTTTTTT; CDR3aa: CAITGAGNTGELFF
d_gene: TRBD2; j_gene: TRBJ2-3; abundance: many; v_gene: TRBV20-1; CDR3nt: TGCAGTGCTAGCTACCTAGCGGGAGATACGCAGTATTTT; CDR3aa: CSASYLAGDTQYF
d_gene: TRBD2; j_gene: TRBJ2-1; abundance: NA; v_gene: TRBV9; CDR3nt: TGTGCCAGCAGCGCCCTAACCCTAGCGGGAGGGGAGCAGTTCTTC; CDR3aa: CASSALTLAGGEQFF
d_gene: NA; j_gene: TRBJ1-4; abundance: NA; v_gene: TRBV6-1; CDR3nt: TGTGCCACAAAATACCAGGGACGTAATGAAAAACTGTTTTTT; CDR3aa: CATKYQGRNEKLFF
d_gene: NA; j_gene: TRBJ1-5; abundance: many; v_gene: TRBV7-2; CDR3nt: TGTGCCAGCAGCCCCCCAGGAAAGCCCCAGCATTTT; CDR3aa: CASSPPGKPQHF
d_gene: TRBD2; j_gene: TRBJ2-5; abundance: NA; v_gene: TRBV15; CDR3nt: TGTGCCACCAGCAGGGAACTAGCGGGAGTCCAAGAGACCCAGTACTTC; CDR3aa: CATSRELAGVQETQYF
d_gene: NA; j_gene: TRBJ1-1; abundance: NA; v_gene: TRBV30; CDR3nt: TGTGCCTGGAGTCCAGGGACACTGAACACTGAAGCTTTCTTT; CDR3aa: CAWSPGTLNTEAFF
d_gene: NA; j_gene: TRBJ2-7; abundance: NA; v_gene: TRBV25-1; CDR3nt: TGTGCCAGCAGGGAGGTGTCCTACGAGCAGTACTTC; CDR3aa: CASREVSYEQYF
d_gene: TRBD1; j_gene: TRBJ2-1; abundance: few; v_gene: TRBV6-5; CDR3nt: TGTGCCAGCAGTCCGAACAGGGGGCAGGTGAATGAGCAGTTCTTC; CDR3aa: CASSPNRGQVNEQFF
d_gene: TRBD2; j_gene: TRBJ2-4; abundance: NA; v_gene: TRBV5-1; CDR3nt: TGCGCCAGCAGCGTCGGACTAGCGGGAGGACCTTCACTAGCCAAAAACATTCAGTACTTC; CDR3aa: CASSVGLAGGPSLAKNIQYF
d_gene: NA; j_gene: TRBJ2-7; abundance: few; v_gene: TRBV15; CDR3nt: TGTGCCACCAGCAGAGATCCGGGGAGTTACGAGCAGTACTTC; CDR3aa: CATSRDPGSYEQYF
d_gene: NA; j_gene: TRBJ2-2; abundance: NA; v_gene: TRBV6-1; CDR3nt: TGTGCCAGCAGGGCCGGGGGGTGGGACACTTCGAACACCGGGGAGCTGTTTTTT; CDR3aa: CASRAGGWDTSNTGELFF
d_gene: TRBD2; j_gene: TRBJ2-1; abundance: NA; v_gene: TRBV20-1; CDR3nt: TGCAGTGCTAGAGAAGGACTAGCGGGGCCCCAGGGGCAGTTCTTC; CDR3aa: CSAREGLAGPQGQFF
d_gene: NA; j_gene: TRBJ2-7; abundance: many; v_gene: TRBV7-2; CDR3nt: TGTGCCAGCAGCTTAAGTATGTACGAGCAGTACTTC; CDR3aa: CASSLSMYEQYF
d_gene: TRBD2; j_gene: TRBJ2-1; abundance: many; v_gene: TRBV20-1; CDR3nt: TGCAGTGCTAGGGATTTTAGCGGGGTGAACTACAATGAGCAGTTCTTC; CDR3aa: CSARDFSGVNYNEQFF
d_gene: TRBD2; j_gene: TRBJ2-7; abundance: NA; v_gene: TRBV7-2; CDR3nt: TGTGCCAGCACCACCACTAGCGGGCTTGGGGAGCAGTACTTC; CDR3aa: CASTTTSGLGEQYF
d_gene: TRBD2; j_gene: TRBJ2-3; abundance: NA; v_gene: TRBV20-1; CDR3nt: TGCAGTGCTAGTAGCGGGCCCACAGATACGCAGTATTTT; CDR3aa: CSASSGPTDTQYF
d_gene: TRBD1; j_gene: TRBJ2-3; abundance: NA; v_gene: TRBV9; CDR3nt: TGTGCCAGCAGCTCGAGGCAGGGGGTTTCCCCCACAGATACGCAGTATTTT; CDR3aa: CASSSRQGVSPTDTQYF
d_gene: NA; j_gene: TRBJ2-2; abundance: NA; v_gene: TRBV29-1; CDR3nt: TGCAGCGTTGCAGGGGTCGACAGAACCGGGGAGCTGTTTTTT; CDR3aa: CSVAGVDRTGELFF
d_gene: TRBD1; j_gene: TRBJ2-7; abundance: NA; v_gene: TRBV10-3; CDR3nt: TGTGCCACCCTACCCGGGACAGGGCCCTACGAGCAGTACTTC; CDR3aa: CATLPGTGPYEQYF
d_gene: TRBD1; j_gene: TRBJ2-5; abundance: many; v_gene: TRBV10-3; CDR3nt: TGTGCCATCAGTAAAGGACAGGGAAAAGAGACCCAGTACTTC; CDR3aa: CAISKGQGKETQYF
d_gene: NA; j_gene: TRBJ2-5; abundance: few; v_gene: TRBV29-1; CDR3nt: TGCAGCGTTAGGGGATGGGAGACCCAGTACTTC; CDR3aa: CSVRGWETQYF
d_gene: NA; j_gene: TRBJ2-5; abundance: few; v_gene: TRBV7-2; CDR3nt: TGTGCCAGCAGCCGCAGCAGGGGAGGGAAAGAGACCCAGTACTTC; CDR3aa: CASSRSRGGKETQYF
d_gene: NA; j_gene: TRBJ1-2; abundance: few; v_gene: TRBV25-1; CDR3nt: TGTGCCAGCAGTGAAAGCAGGTTACTCTATGGCTACACCTTC; CDR3aa: CASSESRLLYGYTF
d_gene: NA; j_gene: TRBJ2-1; abundance: many; v_gene: TRBV6-2/TRBV6-3; CDR3nt: TGTGCCAGCAGTTACGGGACAAGCTCCTACAATGAGCAGTTCTTC; CDR3aa: CASSYGTSSYNEQFF
d_gene: TRBD2; j_gene: TRBJ2-1; abundance: many; v_gene: TRBV20-1; CDR3nt: TGCAGTGCTAGAGGCTGGCTAGCGGGCAACAATGAGCAGTTCTTC; CDR3aa: CSARGWLAGNNEQFF
d_gene: NA; j_gene: TRBJ2-3; abundance: many; v_gene: TRBV3-1; CDR3nt: TGTGCCAGCAGCCAAACTAGAGGACCAGATACGCAGTATTTT; CDR3aa: CASSQTRGPDTQYF
d_gene: TRBD2; j_gene: TRBJ2-7; abundance: NA; v_gene: TRBV20-1; CDR3nt: TGCAGTGCTAGAGATGTGCGGACTAGCGGGAGGTACCTACTTGAGCAGTACTTC; CDR3aa: CSARDVRTSGRYLLEQYF
d_gene: TRBD2; j_gene: TRBJ2-7; abundance: NA; v_gene: TRBV10-3; CDR3nt: TGTGCCATCAGTGGGACTAGCGGGAGGACCGAGCAGTACTTC; CDR3aa: CAISGTSGRTEQYF